This T cell receptor (beta chain) was recorded in a study of T cell repertoires in cytomegalovirus infection. TCRdb itself ran the reads through MiXCR, one entry per CDR3 protein. The sample holds around 740,000 distinct CDR3 sequences, approximately 40% seen once. V was clipped by 6 bases and J by 4 bases, with 24 bases between them. This CDR3 has 17 amino acids. Per the germline V gene, CDR1 is MNHEY and CDR2 is SMNVEV (reference sequence). This TCR came from a human donor in good health (CMV status not recorded). Some clones in this sample may be carry-over from other donors' samples. Sequencing was carried out using PBMCs. V usage is TRBV27 and J usage is TRBJ1-2, with D possibly TRBD1 on 6 matching bases. CDR3 region: CASSFTTSNRDSYGYTF. CDR3 bases: TGTGCCAGCAGCTTCACCACGTCCAACAGGGACTCCTATGGCTACACCTTC.